These T cell receptor beta chains were read from a single sample in a study of blood T cell repertoires in COVID-19. Using immunoSEQ multiplex PCR, the repertoire was profiled, and TCRdb retains in-frame clones only, with some absent. Of approximately 180,000 clones in the sample, 75% to 95% were seen once. The material sequenced was peripheral blood. The receptors come from a man aged 50 to 59 with acute or convalescent COVID-19. Each CDR3 is given with its conserved first and last residue. The D gene is left open where the match is weak. Size tells how often a clone was seen (once, few, many) or the class of an expanded clone, and some rows leave it out.

>TRBD1|once|TRBV4-2|TRBJ2-3
TGTGCCAGCAGCCAAGATCTTGTGGACAGGGGGGATACGCAGTATTTT
CASSQDLVDRGDTQYF
>-|-|TRBV7-8|TRBJ2-7
TGTGCCAGCAGCCCCCGGGGGATCGAGCAGTACTTC
CASSPRGIEQYF
>TRBD2|-|TRBV20-1|TRBJ2-1
TGCAGTGCTCAGAATAGCGGGAGAGGGTTCTTC
CSAQNSGRGFF
>TRBD1|-|TRBV25-1|TRBJ1-1
TGTGCCAGCAGTGGAGGGGGCAGGTACACTGAAGCTTTCTTT
CASSGGGRYTEAFF
>TRBD2|-|TRBV5-4|TRBJ2-7
TGTGCCAGCAGCTTGGAAGGGTGGGAGGGCCGGTACGAGCAGTACTTC
CASSLEGWEGRYEQYF
>-|-|TRBV29-1|TRBJ2-1
TGCAGCGTTGATTTAGGGTTGACCGGGATAGATGAGCAGTTCTTC
CSVDLGLTGIDEQFF
>TRBD2|-|TRBV7-9|TRBJ2-3
TGTGCCAGCAGCCTTTACCCTGGACTAGCGACAGATACGCAGTATTTT
CASSLYPGLATDTQYF
>-|-|TRBV6-5|TRBJ1-1
TGTGCCAGCAGTTACTCAGAGGGTAGGACTGAAGCTTTCTTT
CASSYSEGRTEAFF
>-|-|TRBV5-1|TRBJ2-2
TGCGCCAGCAGCTTGGTACAGGGCAGGTACGGGGAGCTGTTTTTT
CASSLVQGRYGELFF
>TRBD1|-|TRBV5-4|TRBJ2-3
TGTGCCAGCAGCTTGCGACAGGGCGTCGGGTTTAGCACAGATACGCAGTATTTT
CASSLRQGVGFSTDTQYF
>TRBD1|-|TRBV28|TRBJ2-7
TGTGCCAGCAGGGGGGGTGGGACAGGGTACTACGAGCAGTACTTC
CASRGGGTGYYEQYF
>-|-|TRBV28|TRBJ1-2
TGTGCCAGCAGTCTACAGGGCGTCGATGGCTACACCTTC
CASSLQGVDGYTF
>TRBD1|-|TRBV28|TRBJ1-1
TGTGCCAGCAAGACAGGGGGTTCCATCACTGAAGCTTTCTTT
CASKTGGSITEAFF
>TRBD1|-|TRBV9|TRBJ1-1
TGTGCCAGCAGCGAGACTCCGGGACAGCCAGTTGAAGCTTTCTTT
CASSETPGQPVEAFF
>TRBD1|-|TRBV2|TRBJ1-1
TGTGCCAGCAGTACTACCCGACAGGGTCGGAACACTGAAGCTTTCTTT
CASSTTRQGRNTEAFF
>TRBD2|few|TRBV10-1|TRBJ2-1
TGCGCCAGCAGTCCGCGACTAGCGGGAGGCTCCTACAATGAGCAGTTCTTC
CASSPRLAGGSYNEQFF
>-|-|TRBV7-2|TRBJ2-5
TGTGCCAGCAGCTTAGCTGAGGGATTGGGGACCCAGTACTTC
CASSLAEGLGTQYF
>-|-|TRBV6-5|TRBJ2-1
TGTGCCAGCAGTTACTCACAGTTTGGATACAATGAGCAGTTCTTC
CASSYSQFGYNEQFF
>-|-|TRBV6-4|TRBJ1-2
TGTGCCAGCAGAAGATCCACAGGACCCTATGGCTACACCTTC
CASRRSTGPYGYTF
>-|-|TRBV5-8|TRBJ1-1
TGTGCCAGCAGCTTGATAGAGAACACTGAAGCTTTCTTT
CASSLIENTEAFF
>-|-|TRBV3-1/TRBV3-2|TRBJ2-7
TGTGCCAGCAGCCGGAGCCACGAGCAGTACTTC
CASSRSHEQYF
>-|once|TRBV5-1|TRBJ2-3
TGCGCCAGCAGCCCAGGGACCTCTGGGGGGGATACGCAGTATTTT
CASSPGTSGGDTQYF
>TRBD2|-|TRBV7-9|TRBJ2-4
TGTGCCAGCAGCTTGGGACTAGCGGGGGGACTAAACATTCAGTACTTC
CASSLGLAGGLNIQYF
>-|-|TRBV7-2|TRBJ1-6
TGTGCCAGCAGCAGTTACAGGGTTTCACCCCTCCACTTT
CASSSYRVSPLHF
>TRBD1|-|TRBV4-1|TRBJ1-1
TGCGCCAGCAGCCTTCGACAGGGGGCGACGAACACTGAAGCTTTCTTT
CASSLRQGATNTEAFF
>-|once|TRBV28|TRBJ1-5
TGTGCCAGCAGTTTTTGGCAGGGCATGGGTCAGCCCCAGCATTTT
CASSFWQGMGQPQHF
>TRBD2|-|TRBV6-5|TRBJ2-3
TGTGCCAGCAGTTATAGGCGGGGGGGCGCAGATACGCAGTATTTT
CASSYRRGGADTQYF
>TRBD2|-|TRBV6-4|TRBJ2-1
TGTGCCAGCAGTGTTGAGGCTAGCGGGAGTAATGAGCAGTTCTTC
CASSVEASGSNEQFF
>-|-|TRBV7-2|TRBJ2-5
TGTGCCAGCAAGGACAGTCAGCAAGAGACCCAGTACTTC
CASKDSQQETQYF
>-|few|TRBV14|TRBJ1-6
TGTGCCAGCAGCCAAAGACAGAATTCACCCCTCCACTTT
CASSQRQNSPLHF
>TRBD1|-|TRBV7-9|TRBJ1-2
TGTGCCAGCAGCTTAGTGAGACAGGGTGGCTACACCTTC
CASSLVRQGGYTF
>TRBD2|-|TRBV6-5|TRBJ2-1
TGTGCCAGCAGTCCAACAGCGGGGACGAACAATGAGCAGTTCTTC
CASSPTAGTNNEQFF
>TRBD2|-|TRBV19|TRBJ2-7
TGTGCCAGTAGTCCACCACTAGCGGGACATTCCTACGAGCAGTACTTC
CASSPPLAGHSYEQYF
>-|-|TRBV4-2|TRBJ1-2
TGTGCCAGCAGCCAAACCGGCAGGAATTTCTATGGCTACACCTTC
CASSQTGRNFYGYTF
>-|-|TRBV7-9|TRBJ2-2
TGTGCCAGCAGCGGGCGGACAGAGAACACCGGGGAGCTGTTTTTT
CASSGRTENTGELFF
>-|-|TRBV25-1|TRBJ1-2
TGTGCCAGCAGTGACAAGAGAAGCTACACCTTC
CASSDKRSYTF
>TRBD1|once|TRBV6-5|TRBJ1-6
TGTGCCAGCAGTTACCCGGGACAGGGGAATTCACCCCTCCACTTT
CASSYPGQGNSPLHF
>-|-|TRBV10-3|TRBJ2-1
TGTGCCATCAGTAGGGACTCTTACAATGAGCAGTTCTTC
CAISRDSYNEQFF
>-|-|TRBV28|TRBJ1-1
TGTGCCAGCAGTTCTTATGGGGGCTACACTGAAGCTTTCTTT
CASSSYGGYTEAFF
>-|-|TRBV18|TRBJ2-5
TGTGCCAGCTCAACAGGAACCGGCCAAGAGACCCAGTACTTC
CASSTGTGQETQYF
>-|few|TRBV6-5|TRBJ1-2
TGTGCCAGCAGTTACGCAGGGGAATATGGCTACACCTTC
CASSYAGEYGYTF
>TRBD2|once|TRBV30|TRBJ2-4
TGTGCCTGGAGTGTTGGGAGGGCCGGTGGCAAAAACATTCAGTACTTC
CAWSVGRAGGKNIQYF
>TRBD1|-|TRBV10-1|TRBJ1-1
TGCGCCAGCAGTGACGCGACAGGGGAAGCTTTCTTT
CASSDATGEAFF
>-|-|TRBV18|TRBJ1-1
TGTGCCAGCTCAACTAATCGTCCTGAAGCTTTCTTT
CASSTNRPEAFF
>TRBD2|-|TRBV3-1/TRBV3-2|TRBJ2-1
TGTGCCAGCAGCCAAGATGGGGGACTACTCTCCTACAATGAGCAGTTCTTC
CASSQDGGLLSYNEQFF